The 9 T cell receptor beta chains presented below share a single source sample, sequenced in a study of control samples from healthy donors and cancer patients (TCRdb year 2020). The method was the immunoSEQ multiplex PCR assay. In its TCRdb copy, this immuneACCESS table keeps in-frame sequences only and misses some clones. Where compared with another copy, unresolved V genes explain less than half of these, and the others have no known cause. Recorded for this sample are just over 150,000 clones; more than 85% of them occurred a single time. The biggest ten clones account for under 2.5% of the sample. Sequenced sample: blood. The receptor source for this set is a man aged 50-60 years in good health.

This chain joins TRBV7-8 and TRBJ2-1; 7 bases agree with TRBD2. J lost 0 bases, V lost 5 bases, and 7 bases had no gene match. The CDR3 loop spans 16 amino acids. The V gene's germline CDR1 is SGHVS and CDR2 FQNEAQ. Written as DNA, the CDR3 is TGTGCCAGCAGCCCACCTCGGACTAGCTCCTACAATGAGCAGTTCTTC. The encoded protein is CASSPPRTSSYNEQFF.

The chain recombines TRBV19 with TRBJ2-2, with D perhaps matching TRBD2 (6 bases). This CDR3 is built from 15 residues. Deletions cut 10 bases from V and 1 base from J, with 16 bases between. Germline V gene sequence: CDR1 LNHDA, CDR2 SQIVND (reference sequence). CDR3 loop: CATHPGGLNTGELFF. The CDR3, as DNA: TGTGCCACCCACCCCGGGGGTCTGAACACCGGGGAGCTGTTTTTT.

This chain connects TRBV20-1 to TRBJ1-1; D is ambiguous. The germline CDR1 and CDR2 sequences are DFQATT and SNEGSKA (reference sequence). The CDR3 spans 9 residues. The germline V and J ends were trimmed by 4 bases and 7 bases, with 4 bases remaining between them. CDR3 DNA sequence: TGCAGTGCTAAGAGTGAAGCTTTCTTT. This translates into CSAKSEAFF.

The V call is TRBV19, the J call TRBJ1-4, with 7 bases identical to TRBD1. Germline V gene lookup returns CDR1 LNHDA and CDR2 SQIVND (reference sequence). V lost 5 bases, J lost 0 bases, and 6 bases stayed unmatched. The CDR3 spans 16 residues. CDR3 sequence (DNA): TGTGCCAGTAGTGCCAACAGGGGTGCAACTAATGAAAAACTGTTTTTT. Translating it yields CASSANRGATNEKLFF.

The gene calls are TRBV19 and TRBJ1-1; D perhaps matches TRBD1 (5 bases). The CDR3 extends over 15 amino acids. With 4 bases removed from V and 0 bases from J, the gap between germline ends came to 12 bases. Germline assignment: CDR1 LNHDA and CDR2 SQIVND (reference sequence). The CDR3 loop reads CASSTQDTLNTEAFF. DNA of the CDR3: TGTGCCAGTAGTACCCAGGACACCTTGAACACTGAAGCTTTCTTT.

The chain joins TRBV19 to TRBJ1-4; 7 nucleotides match TRBD1. Per the germline V gene, CDR1 is LNHDA and CDR2 is SQIVND (reference sequence). Trimming removed 7 bases from V and 8 bases from J; junction bases left unmatched: 10. The CDR3 is made up of 14 amino acids. CDR3 nucleotides: TGTGCCAGTACCAAGACAGGGTTGGGCGAAAAACTGTTTTTT. Translation gives CASTKTGLGEKLFF.

The V call is TRBV6-5, the J call TRBJ1-5; the match to TRBD1 covers 7 bases. Germline values: CDR1 MNHEY, CDR2 SVGAGI. The ends lost 11 bases at V and 11 bases at J; junction bases unmatched: 15. This CDR3 has 13 amino acids. CDR3 protein: CAVTGDPGAAQHF. As DNA, the CDR3 is TGTGCCGTAACAGGGGATCCCGGTGCGGCCCAGCATTTT.

The V gene is TRBV27, the J gene TRBJ2-3, with 8 positions matching TRBD2. Germline loops: CDR1 MNHEY, CDR2 SMNVEV (reference sequence). The V gene end was trimmed by 6 bases and the J gene end by 0 bases; junction bases not matched to a gene: 5. There are 15 residues in the CDR3. For the CDR3, the DNA is TGTGCCAGCAGGGGGGTAGCGGGAAGCACAGATACGCAGTATTTT. Translation gives CASRGVAGSTDTQYF.

The V gene is TRBV6-5, the J gene TRBJ1-1, with 9 bases lining up with TRBD1. Germline V gene data show CDR1 as MNHEY and CDR2 as SVGAGI. The length of the CDR3 is 14 residues. J gave up 7 bases and V 2 bases, and 5 bases lay outside the gene matches. CDR3 sequence (DNA): TGTGCCAGCAGTTACCATACAGGGGGCCTTGAAGCTTTCTTT. This codes for CASSYHTGGLEAFF.